The 14 T cell receptor beta chains in this list originate from one sample, sequenced in a study of Ad26.COV2.S vaccination and SARS-CoV-2 variants. Sample treatment: 15 to 20 received Ad26.COV2.S at low or high dose, single or two shots; 5 received placebo; per-sample allocation not given. Samples came from day 63 after the first vaccine or placebo injection. Using immunoSEQ multiplex PCR, the repertoire was profiled, and TCRdb retains in-frame clones only, with some absent. Of 350,000 to 500,000 clones in the sample, 75% to 90% are singletons; the top ten hold roughly 2.5%. The source was peripheral blood, collected in a trial of Ad26.COV2.S vaccine versus placebo. All receptors come from a person aged 18 to 65 who received the Ad26.COV2.S COVID-19 vaccine or a placebo.

The chain combines TRBV18 with TRBJ1-2; 11 positions agree with TRBD1. This CDR3 is built from 13 residues. The ends lost 8 bases at V and 12 bases at J; junction bases unmatched: 11. Germline CDR1 is KGHSH and CDR2 is LQKENI. As DNA, the CDR3 is TGTGCCAGCACACGGGACAGGGGGAAGGTAAACACCTTC. This encodes CASTRDRGKVNTF.

The rearrangement links TRBV28 to TRBJ2-7, with D perhaps matching TRBD1 or TRBD2 (7 bases each). Trimming removed 9 bases at V and 7 bases at J, with 16 bases between. The germline V gene has CDR1 MDHEN and CDR2 SYDVKM. The CDR3 loop spans 12 amino acids. CDR3 in amino acids: CASGEGAREQYF. Written as DNA, the CDR3 is TGTGCCAGTGGGGAGGGGGCGCGGGAGCAGTACTTC. Full variable domain (outside the CDR3, taken from reference TRBV28 and TRBJ2-7): DVKVTQSSRYLVKRTGEKVFLECVQDMDHENMFWYRQDPGLGLRLIYFSYDVKMKEKGDIPEGYSVSREKKERFSLILESASTNQTSMYLCASGEGAREQYFGPGTRLTVT.

V gene TRBV24-1 combines with J gene TRBJ2-1, with D possibly being TRBD1 (5 bases). The germline V gene encodes CDR1 KGHDR and CDR2 SFDVKD. This CDR3 has 14 amino acids. Between the trimmed V and J ends, which lost 3 bases and 8 bases, there was a span of 13 bases. The CDR3 coding sequence is TGTGCCACCAGTGATCAAGGGGAATTCTATGAGCAGTTCTTC. Translation: CATSDQGEFYEQFF.

The J gene is TRBJ2-5, the V gene TRBV2; tentative D call: TRBD2 (6 bases). The germline CDR1 and CDR2 sequences are SNHLY and FYNNEI. This CDR3 comprises 13 residues. V dropped 6 bases and J dropped 5 bases, with 13 bases sitting between them. The CDR3 DNA reads as TGTGCCAGCAGGCCGTCTGCGGGGGAGACCCAGTACTTC. This gives the protein CASRPSAGETQYF.

The chain is built from TRBV19 and TRBJ1-2; D is unclear. The CDR3 totals 11 residues. Trimming left V 7 bases short and J 6 bases short, with 9 bases between. Per germline, CDR1 LNHDA and CDR2 SQIVND (reference sequence). The CDR3 spells CASKSSDGYTF. The CDR3 bases are TGTGCCAGTAAGAGTTCGGATGGCTACACCTTC.

V and J are TRBV6-1 and TRBJ2-1, with 7 bases lining up with TRBD2. This CDR3 is 13 amino acids long. Germline CDR1 reads MNHNS; CDR2 reads SASEGT. Germline trimming cut 2 bases from V and 9 bases from J; bases unmatched to any gene: 4. The CDR3 sequence is CASSEQGGGEQFF. The DNA of the CDR3 is TGTGCCAGCAGTGAACAAGGCGGGGGTGAGCAGTTCTTC.

The J gene is TRBJ2-5, the V gene TRBV6-6; tentatively, D is TRBD1 (5 bases). V gave up 6 bases and J gave up 0 bases, with 11 bases separating them. The CDR3 length is 14 residues. Per germline, CDR1 MNHNY and CDR2 SVGAGI (reference sequence). The CDR3 DNA reads as TGTGCCAGCAGACAGAACAGGAACCAAGAGACCCAGTACTTC. Translated: CASRQNRNQETQYF.

This chain uses TRBV20-1 with TRBJ1-1, with a weak D call TRBD1 (5 bases). This CDR3 region has 11 residues. Trimming stripped 8 bases from V and 10 bases from J, with 17 bases between. Germline CDR1 DFQATT, CDR2 SNEGSKA (reference sequence). This CDR3 is CSPRGGEGAFF. Written as DNA, the CDR3 is TGCAGTCCAAGAGGAGGGGAAGGAGCTTTCTTT.

V and J are TRBV7-9 and TRBJ2-1; D might be TRBD1 (5 bases). The V gene lost 3 bases and the J gene lost 13 bases, with 16 bases spanning the gap. Germline V gene data show CDR1 as SEHNR and CDR2 as FQNEAQ (reference sequence). CDR3 length: 13 residues. The CDR3 spells CASSFQDIRIQFF. In DNA, the CDR3 is TGTGCCAGCAGCTTCCAGGACATTCGCATACAGTTCTTC.

J is TRBJ2-7 and V is TRBV5-4; unclear D gene. This CDR3 region has 16 residues. Looked up from germline, CDR1 is SGHNT and CDR2 is YYREEE (reference sequence). Trimming left V 4 bases short and J 4 bases short, with 21 bases between. CDR3 sequence: CASSPDGSRSPYEQYF. DNA for the CDR3: TGTGCCAGCAGCCCGGATGGCAGCCGGAGCCCTTACGAGCAGTACTTC.

This chain joins TRBV11-1 and TRBJ2-1; D may match TRBD1 or TRBD2 (5 bases each). V shed 3 bases and J shed 4 bases, with 7 bases lying between them. The CDR3 contains 13 residues. Germline values: CDR1 SGHAT, CDR2 FQDESV (reference sequence). DNA of the CDR3: TGTGCCAGCAGCTTGGGACGTTACAATGAGCAGTTCTTC. Its protein is CASSLGRYNEQFF.

This rearrangement joins TRBV13 to TRBJ1-2; D is unclear. Trimming cost V 5 bases and J 4 bases, with 17 bases left between them. Germline lookup yields CDR1 PRHDT and CDR2 FYEKMQ (reference sequence). The CDR3 is 15 amino acids. CDR3 sequence (DNA): TGTGCCAGCAGCCCAAGGTCCGGGGTTAGCTATGGCTACACCTTC. This translates into CASSPRSGVSYGYTF.

The gene calls are TRBV18 and TRBJ2-7; 7 positions agree with TRBD1. Germline V gives CDR1 KGHSH, CDR2 LQKENI. This CDR3 contains 12 residues. Trimming removed 8 bases from V and 0 bases from J; junction bases left unmatched: 1. CDR3 nucleotides: TGTGCCAGCGGGACAGCCTCCTACGAGCAGTACTTC. This translates into CASGTASYEQYF.

V usage is TRBV19 and J usage is TRBJ2-2, with D perhaps TRBD1 or TRBD2 (5 bases each). CDR1 and CDR2 from the germline V gene are LNHDA and SQIVND (reference sequence). The V end was cut by 10 bases, the J end by 3 bases, with 12 bases between. This CDR3 comprises 13 residues. CDR3 coding DNA: TGTGCCATCCGGGACCGACACACCGGGGAGCTGTTTTTT. Encoded protein: CAIRDRHTGELFF.